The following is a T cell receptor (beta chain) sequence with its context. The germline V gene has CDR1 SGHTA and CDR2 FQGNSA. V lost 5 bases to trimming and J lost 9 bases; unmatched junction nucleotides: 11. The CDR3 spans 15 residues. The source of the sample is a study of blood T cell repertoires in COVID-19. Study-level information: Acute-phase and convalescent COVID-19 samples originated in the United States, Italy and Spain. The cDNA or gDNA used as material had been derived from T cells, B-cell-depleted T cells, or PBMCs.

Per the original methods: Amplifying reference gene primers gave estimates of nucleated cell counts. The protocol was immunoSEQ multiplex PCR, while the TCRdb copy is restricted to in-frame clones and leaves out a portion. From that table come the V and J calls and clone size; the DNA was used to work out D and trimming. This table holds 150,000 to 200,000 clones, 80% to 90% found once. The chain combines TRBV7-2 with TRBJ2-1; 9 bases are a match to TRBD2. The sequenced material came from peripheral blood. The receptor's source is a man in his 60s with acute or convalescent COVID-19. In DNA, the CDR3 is TGTGCCAGCAGCACACAAGCGGGAGGCGTATCTGAGCAGTTCTTC. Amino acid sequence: CASSTQAGGVSEQFF. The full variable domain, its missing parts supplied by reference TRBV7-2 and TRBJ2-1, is GAGVSQSPSNKVTEKGKDVELRCDPISGHTALYWYRQSLGQGLEFLIYFQGNSAPDKSGLPSDRFSAERTGGSVSTLTIQRTQQEDSAVYLCASSTQAGGVSEQFFGPGTRLTVL.